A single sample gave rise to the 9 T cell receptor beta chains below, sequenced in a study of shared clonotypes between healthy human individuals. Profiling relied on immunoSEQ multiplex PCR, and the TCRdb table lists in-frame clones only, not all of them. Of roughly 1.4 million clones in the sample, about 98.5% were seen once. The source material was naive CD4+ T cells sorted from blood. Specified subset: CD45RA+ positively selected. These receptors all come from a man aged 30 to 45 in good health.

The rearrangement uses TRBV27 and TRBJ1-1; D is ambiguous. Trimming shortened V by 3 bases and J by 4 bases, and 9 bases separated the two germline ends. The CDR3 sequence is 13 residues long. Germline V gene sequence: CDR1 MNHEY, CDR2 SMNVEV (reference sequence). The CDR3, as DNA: TGTGCCAGCAGTTTCTCGTTGGGCACTGAAGCTTTCTTT. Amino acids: CASSFSLGTEAFF.

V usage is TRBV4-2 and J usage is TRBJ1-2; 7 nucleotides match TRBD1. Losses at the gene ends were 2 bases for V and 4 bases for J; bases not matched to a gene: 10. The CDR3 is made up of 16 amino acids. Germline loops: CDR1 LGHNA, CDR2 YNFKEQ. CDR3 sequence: CASSQSPDRDGYGYTF. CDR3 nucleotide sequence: TGTGCCAGCAGCCAAAGTCCAGACAGGGACGGCTATGGCTACACCTTC.

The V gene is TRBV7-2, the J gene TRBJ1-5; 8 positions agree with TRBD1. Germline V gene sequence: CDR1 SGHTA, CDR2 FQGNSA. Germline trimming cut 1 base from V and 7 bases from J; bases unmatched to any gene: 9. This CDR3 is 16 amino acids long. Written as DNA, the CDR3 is TGTGCCAGCAGCTTAGTCAGTGACAGGGGAGAGCAGCCCCAGCATTTT. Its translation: CASSLVSDRGEQPQHF.

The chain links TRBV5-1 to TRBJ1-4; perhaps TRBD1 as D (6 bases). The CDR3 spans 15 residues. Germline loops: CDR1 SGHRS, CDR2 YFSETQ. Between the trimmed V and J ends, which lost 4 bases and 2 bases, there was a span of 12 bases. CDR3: CASSVQGLTNEKLFF. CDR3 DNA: TGCGCCAGCAGCGTACAGGGCTTGACTAATGAAAAACTGTTTTTT.

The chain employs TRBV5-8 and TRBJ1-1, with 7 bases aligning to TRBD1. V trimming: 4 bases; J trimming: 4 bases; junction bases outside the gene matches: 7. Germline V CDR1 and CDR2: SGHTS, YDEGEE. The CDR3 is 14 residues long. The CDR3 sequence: CASSLYRGSTEAFF. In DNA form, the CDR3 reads TGTGCCAGCAGCCTATACAGGGGAAGCACTGAAGCTTTCTTT.

CDR3: CASRKTGLGEQYF. In DNA, the CDR3 is TGTGCCAGCAGAAAGACGGGATTGGGAGAGCAGTACTTC. The chain links TRBV14 to TRBJ2-7; D perhaps matches TRBD2 (5 bases). Trimming removed 6 bases at V and 7 bases at J, with 16 bases between. Germline CDR1 is SGHDN and CDR2 is FVKESK. CDR3 length: 13 residues.

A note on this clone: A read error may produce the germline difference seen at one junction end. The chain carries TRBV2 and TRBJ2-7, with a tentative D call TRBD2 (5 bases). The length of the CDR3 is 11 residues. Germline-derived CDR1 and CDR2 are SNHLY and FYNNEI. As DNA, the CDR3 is TGTGCCGGCAGATGGACTTCCGAGCAGTACTTC. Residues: CAGRWTSEQYF.

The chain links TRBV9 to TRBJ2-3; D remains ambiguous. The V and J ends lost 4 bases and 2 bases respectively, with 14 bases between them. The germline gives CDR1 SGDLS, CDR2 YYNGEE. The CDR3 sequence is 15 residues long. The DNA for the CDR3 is TGTGCCAGCAGCACTATAGGGAAAACCACAGATACGCAGTATTTT. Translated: CASSTIGKTTDTQYF.

The CDR3 loop reads CASKSLLQAPNQPQHF. In nucleotides, the CDR3 is TGTGCCAGTAAGTCCCTCCTGCAGGCTCCTAATCAGCCCCAGCATTTT. The chain uses TRBV19 and TRBJ1-5; D uncertain. The CDR3 length is 16 residues. CDR1 is LNHDA, CDR2 SQIVND, per germline (reference sequence). V lost 7 bases and J lost 4, with 20 bases in between.